In its sample, the clone carrying this TCR beta chain was seen many times. Unique molecular identifiers were incorporated into the prepared TCRbeta library. TCRdb recomputed calls from the PCR reads with MiXCR, one row per CDR3 protein. Of some 200,000 distinct CDR3 sequences listed, roughly a tenth are singletons. The sample belongs to a study of T-cell reconstitution after alpha-beta-depleted transplantation in children. The sequencing used PBMCs from the stem cell graft donor, collected from the stem cell graft. This receptor was taken from a human donor who donated a stem cell graft to a child with SCID.

For the CDR3, the DNA is TGTGCCAGCAGCCAAGAGATGGTAGGCTCCTACAATGAGCAGTTCTTC. It encodes CASSQEMVGSYNEQFF. The chain is built from TRBV4-2 and TRBJ2-1, with D hard to call. The V and J ends lost 0 bases and 0 bases respectively, with 9 bases between them. Germline loops: CDR1 LGHNA, CDR2 YNFKEQ. The CDR3 sequence is 16 residues long.